The 23 T cell receptor beta chains below all came from one sample that was sequenced in a study of circulating tumor DNA in untreated peripheral T-cell lymphoma. Libraries were prepared by immunoSEQ multiplex PCR; TCRdb keeps only in-frame clonotypes and omits some of them. In the table there are about 10,000 clones, roughly 80% of which are singletons. Sequenced sample: tumor tissue. The receptor set was obtained from a human donor with peripheral T-cell lymphoma.

The J gene is TRBJ2-1, the V gene TRBV12-5, with no clear D. The CDR3 sequence is 12 residues long. Trimming removed 2 bases from V and 4 bases from J, with 3 bases in between. The germline V gene encodes CDR1 LGHNT and CDR2 FRNRAP. The CDR3 DNA reads as TGTGCTAGTGGTTTGAGGTACAATGAGCAGTTCTTC. Its translation: CASGLRYNEQFF.

This clone showed up just once. CDR3 loop: CASSYRIGDTEAFF. In DNA, the CDR3 is TGTGCCAGCAGTTACAGGATCGGGGACACTGAAGCTTTCTTT. The chain joins TRBV6-8 to TRBJ1-1, with D unclear. This CDR3 has 14 residues. The germline V and J ends were trimmed by 2 bases and 3 bases, with 10 bases remaining between them. Germline CDR1 MNHGY, CDR2 SAAAGT.

CDR3 amino acids: CASSVGDSVVYEQYF. As DNA, the CDR3 is TGTGCCAGCAGCGTAGGGGATAGCGTGGTCTACGAGCAGTACTTC. The chain has TRBV9 and TRBJ2-7; TRBD2 is a possible D gene (5 bases). The germline V gene encodes CDR1 SGDLS and CDR2 YYNGEE. V gave up 0 bases and J gave up 3 bases, with 13 bases separating them. The CDR3 has 15 residues.

The gene calls are TRBV28 and TRBJ2-3, with D perhaps TRBD1 or TRBD2 (5 bases each). The ends were cut back, 2 bases at V and 4 bases at J, with 7 bases in the middle. CDR1 and CDR2 from the germline V gene are MDHEN and SYDVKM. The CDR3 length is 13 residues. CDR3 sequence (DNA): TGTGCCAGCAGTTTAGGGGACGCAGATACGCAGTATTTT. This sequence encodes CASSLGDADTQYF.

The chain has TRBV18 and TRBJ2-3; D unresolved. CDR3 size: 12 residues. Trimming took off 4 bases at V and 3 bases at J, with 5 bases between the two ends. Germline V gene lookup returns CDR1 KGHSH and CDR2 LQKENI. DNA for the CDR3: TGTGCCAGCTCACTCGCGACAGATACGCAGTATTTT. The encoded protein is CASSLATDTQYF.

This chain uses TRBV18 with TRBJ2-3, with a possible D match to TRBD1 (6 bases). The length of the CDR3 is 12 residues. Trimming shortened V by 4 bases and J by 5 bases, and 7 bases separated the two germline ends. The germline CDR1 and CDR2 sequences are KGHSH and LQKENI. The DNA for the CDR3 is TGTGCCAGCTCACAACAGGGAGATACGCAGTATTTT. This translates into CASSQQGDTQYF.

The rearrangement joins TRBV7-6 to TRBJ1-1, with 7 bases aligning to TRBD1. Trimming at V came to 5 bases and at J to 5 bases, leaving 8 bases not matched to a gene. Germline V CDR1 and CDR2: SGHVS, FNYEAQ. The CDR3 runs to 14 residues. CDR3: CASSPGGGGTEAFF. The CDR3 DNA is TGTGCCAGCAGCCCAGGGGGAGGTGGGACTGAAGCTTTCTTT.

The genes are TRBV29-1 and TRBJ1-2, with a weak D call TRBD1 (6 bases). Germline V gene data show CDR1 as SQVTM and CDR2 as ANQGSEA. V lost 4 bases and J lost 4, with 16 bases in between. The CDR3 covers 14 residues. The CDR3 coding sequence is TGCAGCGTTGGGACCCCTGGACAGCCCTATGGCTACACCTTC. This translates into CSVGTPGQPYGYTF.

In its sample, this clone was seen a few times. The J gene is TRBJ2-7, the V gene TRBV6-8; 8 bases agree with TRBD1. The CDR3 loop spans 16 amino acids. Looked up from germline, CDR1 is MNHGY and CDR2 is SAAAGT. V lost 0 bases, J lost 2 bases, and 6 bases stayed unmatched. The CDR3 nucleotides read TGTGCCAGCAGTTACTCGAGGGGGACAGGAACCTACGAGCAGTACTTC. Translating gives CASSYSRGTGTYEQYF.

This clone was seen just once. CDR3 protein: CASSLGTGGRSGSYNSPLHF. The DNA of the CDR3 is TGTGCCAGCAGCTTGGGGACAGGAGGCAGGTCGGGCTCCTATAATTCACCCCTCCACTTT. The chain is built from TRBV7-8 and TRBJ1-6; TRBD1 matches 8 bases. CDR3 length equals 20 residues. Germline values: CDR1 SGHVS, CDR2 FQNEAQ. V lost 3 bases to trimming and J lost 0 bases; unmatched junction nucleotides: 13.

V gene TRBV11-3 combines with J gene TRBJ2-1; perhaps TRBD2 as D (6 bases). V was shortened by 0 bases and J by 4 bases, with 13 bases between the two germline ends. The CDR3 is 16 residues long. Per the germline V gene, CDR1 is SGHNT and CDR2 is YENEEA. In DNA, the CDR3 is TGTGCCAGCAGCTTAGATGGCAACCGGGGGTACAATGAGCAGTTCTTC. Translating gives CASSLDGNRGYNEQFF.

This clone was recorded a few times. Distinct nucleotide sequences in the sample also encode this CDR3. This chain uses TRBV29-1 with TRBJ2-7; D call uncertain. Germline-derived CDR1 and CDR2 are SQVTM and ANQGSEA. The CDR3 is 13 amino acids. Trimming removed 4 bases from V and 2 bases from J, with 12 bases in between. The CDR3, as DNA: TGCAGCGTTGGAGAGGCTAGGACCTACGAGCAGTACTTC. The encoded protein is CSVGEARTYEQYF.

The chain uses TRBV6-8 and TRBJ2-7; D gene unclear. CDR1 is MNHGY and CDR2 is SAAAGT in the germline V gene. V lost 7 bases and J lost 2, with 12 bases in between. This CDR3 has 13 amino acids. The chain's CDR3 is CASTSRQAYEQYF. CDR3 bases: TGTGCCAGCACCTCGCGCCAAGCCTACGAGCAGTACTTC.

The rearrangement links TRBV19 to TRBJ2-1; 11 positions agree with TRBD1. The CDR3 runs to 13 residues. The germline CDR1 and CDR2 sequences are LNHDA and SQIVND (reference sequence). Trimming removed 8 bases from V and 4 bases from J; junction bases left unmatched: 1. DNA of the CDR3: TGTGCCAGTGGACAGGGGGCTTACAATGAGCAGTTCTTC. This codes for CASGQGAYNEQFF.

The chain carries TRBV11-3 and TRBJ1-3; D not resolved. Per germline, CDR1 SGHNT and CDR2 YENEEA. V was cut by 3 bases and J by 4 bases, with 13 bases left in between. This CDR3 is 15 amino acids long. The chain's CDR3 is CASSLVLFKGNTIYF. The CDR3 DNA is TGTGCCAGCAGCTTGGTGCTGTTTAAGGGAAACACCATATATTTT.

This clone was observed a handful of times. The chain links TRBV19 to TRBJ1-2, with a possible D match to TRBD1 (5 bases). V was cut by 0 bases and J by 3 bases, with 11 bases left in between. Germline CDR1 reads LNHDA; CDR2 reads SQIVND (reference sequence). There are 15 residues in the CDR3. DNA for the CDR3: TGTGCCAGTAGTATAGATCTGGCAGGGTACTATGGCTACACCTTC. It yields the protein CASSIDLAGYYGYTF.

This clone was seen a handful of times. The chain has TRBV1 and TRBJ1-6. TRBV1 is termed a pseudogene. The CDR3 length is 13 residues. The CDR3 sequence is CASSQDRARPLHF. CDR3 DNA sequence: TGCGCCAGCAGCCAAGATAGGGCTCGACCCCTCCACTTT.

This sequence joins TRBV6-8 and TRBJ1-2; D ambiguous. Trimming took off 3 bases at V and 2 bases at J, with 7 bases between the two ends. CDR1 and CDR2 from the germline V gene are MNHGY and SAAAGT. CDR3 length equals 13 residues. CDR3 sequence (DNA): TGTGCCAGCAGTTATGCTGAGAACTATGGCTACACCTTC. It yields the protein CASSYAENYGYTF.

This clone showed up just a few times. The rearrangement uses TRBV6-8 and TRBJ2-5; D may be TRBD1 or TRBD2 (5 bases each). Germline V gene lookup returns CDR1 MNHGY and CDR2 SAAAGT. The CDR3 contains 15 residues. V was trimmed by 4 bases and J by 4 bases, leaving 16 bases between them. The CDR3 protein is CASSSPSGHRETQYF. CDR3 DNA sequence: TGTGCCAGCAGTTCCCCCTCGGGGCACCGAGAGACCCAGTACTTC.

J is TRBJ2-5 and V is TRBV29-1; D is ambiguous. Germline assignment: CDR1 SQVTM and CDR2 ANQGSEA. Trimming pared 6 bases from V and 1 base from J, leaving 15 bases between. This CDR3 has 14 residues. CDR3 sequence: CSVSTYGFQETQYF. CDR3 bases: TGCAGCGTCAGCACGTATGGTTTCCAAGAGACCCAGTACTTC.

About this clone itself: The sample holds other DNA sequences that translate to the same CDR3. V and J are TRBV6-8 and TRBJ2-1; a possible D gene is TRBD1 (6 bases). V lost 4 bases, J lost 4 bases, and 11 bases lay in between. The germline V gene has CDR1 MNHGY and CDR2 SAAAGT. This CDR3 is built from 14 residues. The CDR3 spells CASSFRQGYNEQFF. The CDR3 nucleotides read TGTGCCAGCAGTTTCAGGCAGGGGTACAATGAGCAGTTCTTC.

V is TRBV4-1 and J is TRBJ2-5; unclear D gene. Trimming cost V 3 bases and J 2 bases, with 16 bases left between them. Germline loops: CDR1 MGHRA, CDR2 YSYEKL. The CDR3 has 16 amino acids. The CDR3 is CASSHFMTSIQETQYF. CDR3 bases: TGCGCCAGCAGCCATTTCATGACGTCGATTCAAGAGACCCAGTACTTC.

The rearrangement joins TRBV5-1 to TRBJ1-2; D may be TRBD1 (6 bases). The length of the CDR3 is 16 residues. Trimming removed 4 bases at V and 4 bases at J, with 20 bases between. CDR1 and CDR2 (germline): SGHRS, YFSETQ. CDR3 DNA: TGCGCCAGCAGCAACTACTACAACAGGGATAGCTATGGCTACACCTTC. Its translation is CASSNYYNRDSYGYTF.